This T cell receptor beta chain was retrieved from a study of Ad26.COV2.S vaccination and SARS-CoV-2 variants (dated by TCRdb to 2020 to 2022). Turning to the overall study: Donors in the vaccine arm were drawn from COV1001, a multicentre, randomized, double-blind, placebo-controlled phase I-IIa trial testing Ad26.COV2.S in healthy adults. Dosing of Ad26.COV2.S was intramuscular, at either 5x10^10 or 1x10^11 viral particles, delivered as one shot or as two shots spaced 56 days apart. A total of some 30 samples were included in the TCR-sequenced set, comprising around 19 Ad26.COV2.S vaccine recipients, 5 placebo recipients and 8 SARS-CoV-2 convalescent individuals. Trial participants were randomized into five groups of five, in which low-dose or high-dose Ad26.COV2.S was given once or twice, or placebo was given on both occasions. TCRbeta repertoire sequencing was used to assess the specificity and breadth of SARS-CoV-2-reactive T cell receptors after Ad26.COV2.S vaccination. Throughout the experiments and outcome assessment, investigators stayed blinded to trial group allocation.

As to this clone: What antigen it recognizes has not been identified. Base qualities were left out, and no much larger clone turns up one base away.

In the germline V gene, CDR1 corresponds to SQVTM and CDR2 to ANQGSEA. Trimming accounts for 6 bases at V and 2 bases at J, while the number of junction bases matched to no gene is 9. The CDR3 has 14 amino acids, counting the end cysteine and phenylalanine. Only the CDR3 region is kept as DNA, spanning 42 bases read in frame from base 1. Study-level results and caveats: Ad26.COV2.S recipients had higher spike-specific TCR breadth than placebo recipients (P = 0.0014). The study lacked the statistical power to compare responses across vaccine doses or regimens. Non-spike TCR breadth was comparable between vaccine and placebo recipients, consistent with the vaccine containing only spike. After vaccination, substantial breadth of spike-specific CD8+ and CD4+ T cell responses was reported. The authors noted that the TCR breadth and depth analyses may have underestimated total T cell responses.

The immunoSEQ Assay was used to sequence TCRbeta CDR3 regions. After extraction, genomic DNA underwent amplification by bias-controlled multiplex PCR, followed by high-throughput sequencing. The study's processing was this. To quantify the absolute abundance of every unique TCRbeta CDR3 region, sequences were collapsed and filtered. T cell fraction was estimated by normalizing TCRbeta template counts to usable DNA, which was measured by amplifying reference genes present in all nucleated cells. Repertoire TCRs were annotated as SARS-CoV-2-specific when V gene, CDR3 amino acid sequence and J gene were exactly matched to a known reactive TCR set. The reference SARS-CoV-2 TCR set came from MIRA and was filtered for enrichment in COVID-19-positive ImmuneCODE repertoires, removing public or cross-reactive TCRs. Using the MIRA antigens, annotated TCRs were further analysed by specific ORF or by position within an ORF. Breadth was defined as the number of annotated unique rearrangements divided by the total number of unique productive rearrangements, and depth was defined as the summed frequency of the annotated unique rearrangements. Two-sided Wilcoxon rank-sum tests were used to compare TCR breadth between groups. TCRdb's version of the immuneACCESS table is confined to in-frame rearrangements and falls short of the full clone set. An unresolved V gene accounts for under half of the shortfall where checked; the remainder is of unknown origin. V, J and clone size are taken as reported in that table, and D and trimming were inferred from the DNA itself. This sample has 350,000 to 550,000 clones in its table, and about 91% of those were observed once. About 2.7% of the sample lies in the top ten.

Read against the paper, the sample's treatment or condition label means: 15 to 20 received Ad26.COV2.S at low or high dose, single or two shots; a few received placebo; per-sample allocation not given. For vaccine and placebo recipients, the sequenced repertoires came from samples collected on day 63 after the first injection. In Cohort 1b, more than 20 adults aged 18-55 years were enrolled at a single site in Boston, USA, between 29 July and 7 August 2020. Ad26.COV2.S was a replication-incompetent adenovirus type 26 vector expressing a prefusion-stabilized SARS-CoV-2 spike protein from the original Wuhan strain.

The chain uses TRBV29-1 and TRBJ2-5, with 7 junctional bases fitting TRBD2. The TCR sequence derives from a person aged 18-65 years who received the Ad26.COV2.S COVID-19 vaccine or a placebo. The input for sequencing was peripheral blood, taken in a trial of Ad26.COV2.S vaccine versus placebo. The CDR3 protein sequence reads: CSVPLGSGQETQYF. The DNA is TGCAGCGTCCCTTTGGGTAGCGGGCAAGAGACCCAGTACTTC.